This TCR beta chain originates from a study of CD8+ T cells in alopecia areata. General study findings and limits: Tofacitinib significantly brought down scalp clonality and expanded CD8+ clones among top 100. The presence of one nonresponder keeps the tie between baseline CD8+ expansion and response uncertain. Affected lesional scalp, above all in alopecia totalis/universalis, was more clonal than normal scalp.

CDR3 length: 16 amino acids. CDR1 is SGDLS and CDR2 is YYNGEE in the germline V gene. Trimming took 2 bases from V and 10 from J; bases not matched to a gene: 9. Notes on this clone: Antigen unknown.

Treatment specified: oral pan-JAK inhibitor, 5-10 mg twice daily. Extracted RNA was reverse transcribed, and the resulting cDNA served as sequencing template. Using immunoSEQ multiplex PCR, the repertoire was profiled, and TCRdb retains in-frame clones only, with some absent. The data contain more than 200,000 clones, approximately 45% of them singletons. The genes are TRBV9 and TRBJ2-1, with 13 bases aligning to TRBD2. The sequence derives from a human donor with alopecia areata. The sequencing used CD4+ T cells sorted from blood, collected at approximately week 36, from a patient treated with tofacitinib. The CDR3 region is CASSVRLAGGPEEQFF. The CDR3 nucleotides read TGTGCCAGCAGCGTGAGACTAGCGGGAGGCCCCGAGGAGCAGTTCTTC.